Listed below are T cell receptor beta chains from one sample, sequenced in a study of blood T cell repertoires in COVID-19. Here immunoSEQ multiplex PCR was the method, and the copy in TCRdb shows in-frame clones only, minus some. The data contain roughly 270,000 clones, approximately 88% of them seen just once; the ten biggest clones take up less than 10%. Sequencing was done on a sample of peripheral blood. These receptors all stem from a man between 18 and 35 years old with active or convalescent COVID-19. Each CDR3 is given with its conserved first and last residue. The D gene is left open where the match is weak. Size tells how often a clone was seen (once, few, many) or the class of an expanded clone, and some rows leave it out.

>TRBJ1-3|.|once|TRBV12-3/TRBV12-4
TGTGCCAGCAATCATCGGGGGAACACCATATATTTT
CASNHRGNTIYF
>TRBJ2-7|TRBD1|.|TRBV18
TGTGCCAGCTCACTCGGACAGGGGAAGGACGAGCAGTACTTC
CASSLGQGKDEQYF
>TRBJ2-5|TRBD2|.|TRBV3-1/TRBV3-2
TGTGCCAGCAGCCTAGCGGGGCGCCAAGAGACCCAGTACTTC
CASSLAGRQETQYF
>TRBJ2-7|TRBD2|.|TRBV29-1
TGCAGCGTTAAAGACCCACGTCGGGGGGACTACGAGCAGTACTTC
CSVKDPRRGDYEQYF
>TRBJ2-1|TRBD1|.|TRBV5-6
TGTGCCAGCAGCTGGGGGACAGGGGACAATGAGCAGTTCTTC
CASSWGTGDNEQFF
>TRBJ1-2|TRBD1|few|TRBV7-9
TGTGCCAGCAGCCCACAAGGGGGCGGCTATGGCTACACCTTC
CASSPQGGGYGYTF
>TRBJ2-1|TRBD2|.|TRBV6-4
TGTGCCAGCAGTGACTCCGGGGGGGCCTACAATGAGCAGTTCTTC
CASSDSGGAYNEQFF
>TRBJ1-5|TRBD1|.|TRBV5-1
TGCGCCAGCAGCCCTGAACCGGGACAGGGAGGTCAGCCCCAGCATTTT
CASSPEPGQGGQPQHF
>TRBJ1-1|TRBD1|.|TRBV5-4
TGTGCCAGCAGTCCCCCTCAGACAGGGGGGACTGAAGCTTTCTTT
CASSPPQTGGTEAFF
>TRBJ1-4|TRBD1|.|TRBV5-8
TGTGCCAGCAGACCTGGACAGGTTGCAACTAATGAAAAACTGTTTTTT
CASRPGQVATNEKLFF
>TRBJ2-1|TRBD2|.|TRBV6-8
TGTGCCAGCAGTTGGGGACTGGGGGGGAGGGAGCAGTTCTTC
CASSWGLGGREQFF
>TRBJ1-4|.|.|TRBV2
TGTGCCAGCAGGAGGACAACAACTAATGAAAAACTGTTTTTT
CASRRTTTNEKLFF
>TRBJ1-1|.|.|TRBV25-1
TGTGCCAGCAGTGTGGGGGCCGCTGAAGCTTTCTTT
CASSVGAAEAFF
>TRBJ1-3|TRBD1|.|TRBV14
TGTGCCAGCAGCCGCGCGGACAGGTTATCAGGAAACACCATATATTTT
CASSRADRLSGNTIYF
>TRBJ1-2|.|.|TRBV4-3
TGCGCCAGCAGCCAAGGCCTCCCGACAGGAGGTGGGTCCTATGGCTACACCTTC
CASSQGLPTGGGSYGYTF
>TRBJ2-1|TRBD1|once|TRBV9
TGTGCCAGCAGCGTGACAGGGTCCGCGGGCAATGAGCAGTTCTTC
CASSVTGSAGNEQFF
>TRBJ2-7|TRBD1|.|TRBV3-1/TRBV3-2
TGTGCCAGCAGCCACTGGGACAGGGAATACGAGCAGTACTTC
CASSHWDREYEQYF
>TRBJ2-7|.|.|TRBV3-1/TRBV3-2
TGTGCCAGCAGCCCAGCGGTGTTCTCCTACGAGCAGTACTTC
CASSPAVFSYEQYF
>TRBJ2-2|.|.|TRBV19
TGTGCCAGTAGAATTTCAGTTCGAACCGGGGAGCTGTTTTTT
CASRISVRTGELFF
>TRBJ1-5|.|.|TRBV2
TGTGCCAGCAATCAGATGGGCGGCAATCAGCCCCAGCATTTT
CASNQMGGNQPQHF
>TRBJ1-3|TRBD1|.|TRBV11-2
TGTGCCAGCAGCCTTCCCAGGGGACAGGGGAGCTCTGGAAACACCATATATTTT
CASSLPRGQGSSGNTIYF
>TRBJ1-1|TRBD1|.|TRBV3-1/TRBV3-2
TGTGCCAGCAGCCAAGATCCAGGGGGTAACACTGAAGCTTTCTTT
CASSQDPGGNTEAFF
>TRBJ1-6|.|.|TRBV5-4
TGTGCCAGCAGCTTGGACGCCAGCTCCTATAATTCACCCCTCCACTTT
CASSLDASSYNSPLHF
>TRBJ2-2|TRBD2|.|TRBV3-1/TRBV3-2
TGTGCCAGCAGCACCTGGACTAGCGGGGAACGAACCGGGGAGCTGTTTTTT
CASSTWTSGERTGELFF
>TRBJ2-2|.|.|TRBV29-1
TGCAGCGTGGACACAGAGAACACCGGGGAGCTGTTTTTT
CSVDTENTGELFF
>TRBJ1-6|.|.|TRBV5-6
TGTGCCAGCAGCTTGGCAGGGCCATCACCCCTCCACTTT
CASSLAGPSPLHF
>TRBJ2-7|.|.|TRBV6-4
TGTGCCAGCAGTGACGGTACAGGGAGCGAGCAGTACTTC
CASSDGTGSEQYF
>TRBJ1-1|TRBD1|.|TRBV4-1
TGCGCCAGCAGCCAAGATCGGGGACAGGGGGGGCCGCGCACTGAAGCTTTCTTT
CASSQDRGQGGPRTEAFF
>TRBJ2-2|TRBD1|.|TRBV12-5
TGTGCTAGTGGTTCGATTATCCGGGACAGGAACACCGGGGAGCTGTTTTTT
CASGSIIRDRNTGELFF